This is a list of T cell receptor beta chains from one sample in a study of T cell responses to AZD1222 COVID-19 vaccine. Sequenced by immunoSEQ multiplex PCR; TCRdb stores in-frame clones only, minus some. The sample shows tens of thousands of clones, about 90% of them seen only once. Sequences were derived from peripheral blood, sampled 28 days after the second AZD1222 dose. The source of these receptors is an adult who received the AZD1222 COVID-19 vaccine. The CDR3 runs from the conserved cysteine through the conserved F or W. The D gene is left open where the match is weak. The size field is filled for only some rows; it gives once, few, many or a size class.

NA	TRBV18	TRBJ1-2	once	CASSPPMGLANYGYTF	TGTGCCAGCTCACCACCAATGGGGTTAGCTAACTATGGCTACACCTTC
TRBD1	TRBV11-2	TRBJ2-7	NA	CASRGQGAYEQYF	TGTGCCAGCAGGGGACAGGGGGCTTACGAGCAGTACTTC
TRBD1	TRBV6-2/TRBV6-3	TRBJ1-1	NA	CASSEVQGGSTEAFF	TGTGCCAGCAGTGAGGTCCAGGGGGGGAGCACTGAAGCTTTCTTT
TRBD2	TRBV27	TRBJ2-3	few	CASSLKRERTDTQYF	TGTGCCAGCAGTTTAAAGCGGGAGCGCACAGATACGCAGTATTTT
NA	TRBV11-2	TRBJ1-1	once	CASSLPTGNTEAFF	TGTGCCAGCAGCTTACCGACGGGGAACACTGAAGCTTTCTTT
TRBD1	TRBV6-6	TRBJ1-3	NA	CASSYLRQGKGNTIYF	TGTGCCAGCAGTTACCTCAGACAGGGGAAGGGAAACACCATATATTTT
NA	TRBV6-5	TRBJ1-1	NA	CASSYSGGTSNTEAFF	TGTGCCAGCAGTTACTCTGGGGGGACGTCGAACACTGAAGCTTTCTTT
NA	TRBV5-4	TRBJ2-1	NA	CASSFDSDRQFF	TGTGCCAGCAGCTTTGATAGCGATAGGCAGTTCTTC
TRBD2	TRBV27	TRBJ2-3	NA	CASSRFTSGTSTDTQYF	TGTGCCAGCTCCCGATTCACTAGCGGTACTAGCACAGATACGCAGTATTTT
TRBD2	TRBV4-1	TRBJ2-7	few	CASSREGLAGSHEQYF	TGCGCCAGCAGCCGGGAGGGACTAGCGGGATCCCACGAGCAGTACTTC
NA	TRBV19	TRBJ1-1	NA	CASSTGTGQNTEAFF	TGTGCCAGTAGTACAGGGACGGGGCAAAACACTGAAGCTTTCTTT
NA	TRBV6-5	TRBJ1-5	NA	CASSFRVTNQPQHF	TGTGCCAGCAGTTTCAGGGTTACCAATCAGCCCCAGCATTTT
TRBD1	TRBV15	TRBJ1-2	NA	CATSPTRGGRGNYGYTF	TGTGCCACCAGCCCTACTCGAGGGGGCCGTGGAAACTATGGCTACACCTTC
NA	TRBV7-2	TRBJ1-2	NA	CASSPDWGRNYGYTF	TGTGCCAGCAGCCCCGACTGGGGGAGAAACTATGGCTACACCTTC
TRBD2	TRBV5-4	TRBJ2-7	NA	CASSSWTSGRAYEQYF	TGTGCCAGCAGCTCATGGACTAGCGGGAGGGCCTACGAGCAGTACTTC
NA	TRBV15	TRBJ1-2	few	CATSRDEGRGFYGYTF	TGTGCCACCAGCAGAGATGAGGGCAGGGGATTCTATGGCTACACCTTC
NA	TRBV12-3/TRBV12-4	TRBJ2-1	NA	CASSRRGNEQFF	TGTGCCAGCAGTCGGAGGGGCAATGAGCAGTTCTTC
TRBD1	TRBV5-4	TRBJ1-4	NA	CASSRTGGPNEKLFF	TGTGCCAGCAGCCGCACAGGGGGGCCTAATGAAAAACTGTTTTTT
TRBD1	TRBV3-1/TRBV3-2	TRBJ2-1	NA	CASSRVRDRGPEVYNEQFF	TGTGCCAGCAGCCGGGTTCGGGACAGGGGGCCTGAGGTCTACAATGAGCAGTTCTTC
NA	TRBV4-2	TRBJ2-7	NA	CASSQDRLYEQYF	TGTGCCAGCAGCCAAGATCGACTTTACGAGCAGTACTTC
TRBD1	TRBV7-9	TRBJ1-6	NA	CASSDGQGFYNSPLHF	TGTGCCAGCAGCGACGGACAGGGGTTCTATAATTCACCCCTCCACTTT
NA	TRBV29-1	TRBJ1-1	NA	CSVGHGSEAFF	TGCAGCGTTGGTCACGGGTCTGAAGCTTTCTTT
NA	TRBV27	TRBJ2-7	NA	CASRPRTSSYEQYF	TGTGCCAGCAGACCGCGGACGAGCTCCTACGAGCAGTACTTC
NA	TRBV12-5	TRBJ2-7	medium-sized	CASGLLGNEQYF	TGTGCTAGTGGTTTACTAGGAAACGAGCAGTACTTC
NA	TRBV15	TRBJ2-7	few	CATPADFVSYEQYF	TGTGCCACGCCTGCGGACTTTGTCTCCTACGAGCAGTACTTC
NA	TRBV19	TRBJ1-1	NA	CASSFDKPTEAFF	TGTGCCAGTAGTTTCGACAAACCCACTGAAGCTTTCTTT
TRBD2	TRBV11-2	TRBJ2-7	NA	CASSPITGTSAEQYF	TGTGCCAGCAGCCCCATAACCGGGACTAGTGCCGAGCAGTACTTC
NA	TRBV30	TRBJ1-6	NA	CAWSPQYNSPLHF	TGTGCCTGGAGTCCACAGTATAATTCACCCCTCCACTTT
TRBD1	TRBV10-3	TRBJ1-5	NA	CAIRPGTGNNQPQHF	TGTGCCATCAGACCAGGGACAGGGAACAATCAGCCCCAGCATTTT
NA	TRBV28	TRBJ1-2	NA	CASSWTVPYGYTF	TGTGCCAGCAGTTGGACAGTCCCCTATGGCTACACCTTC
TRBD1	TRBV10-3	TRBJ2-4	NA	CAISEVPGQSKNIQYF	TGTGCCATCAGTGAGGTACCGGGACAGTCCAAAAACATTCAGTACTTC
TRBD2	TRBV4-2	TRBJ2-1	NA	CASSQGLAGGYNEQFF	TGTGCCAGCAGCCAAGGACTAGCGGGAGGGTACAATGAGCAGTTCTTC
NA	TRBV20-1	TRBJ2-7	NA	CSAQSSYEQYF	TGCAGTGCTCAGAGCTCCTACGAGCAGTACTTC
NA	TRBV6-5	TRBJ1-1	NA	CASSPNRVSTEAFF	TGTGCCAGCAGTCCCAACAGGGTGAGCACTGAAGCTTTCTTT
NA	TRBV14	TRBJ1-1	once	CASSVNRVATEAFF	TGTGCCAGCAGTGTGAACCGAGTAGCAACTGAAGCTTTCTTT
TRBD2	TRBV20-1	TRBJ2-1	once	CSASTSGTYNEQFF	TGCAGTGCTAGTACTAGCGGGACCTACAATGAGCAGTTCTTC
TRBD1	TRBV6-6	TRBJ1-5	NA	CASSPWTGVIHNQPQHF	TGTGCCAGCAGTCCCTGGACAGGAGTAATCCATAATCAGCCCCAGCATTTT